These T cell receptor beta chains were read from a single sample in a study of shared clonotypes between healthy human individuals. Sequenced by immunoSEQ multiplex PCR; TCRdb stores in-frame clones only, minus some. The profile shows 2 million to 3 million clones, under 95% of them singletons. The sequenced sample was naive CD4+ T cells from PBMCs. The receptors here all came from a man younger than 30 in good health. Some clones in this sample may be carry-over from other donors' samples. CDR3s include the opening cysteine and the closing phenylalanine or tryptophan. D genes are given only for firm matches. Size tells how often a clone was seen (once, few, many) or the class of an expanded clone, and some rows leave it out.

TRBJ1-3	once	-	TRBV10-3	CAISEGSAGNTIYF	TGTGCCATCAGTGAGGGTAGCGCCGGAAACACCATATATTTT
TRBJ2-1	-	TRBD2	TRBV6-5	CASSHGTSGRREQFF	TGTGCCAGCAGTCACGGGACTAGCGGGAGACGGGAGCAGTTCTTC
TRBJ2-7	-	TRBD1	TRBV4-2	CASRKSSGGGIYEQYF	TGTGCCAGCAGGAAATCTTCAGGGGGCGGAATTTACGAGCAGTACTTC
TRBJ2-5	-	-	TRBV7-9	CASTPPREPKETQYF	TGTGCCAGCACCCCCCCCAGGGAACCAAAAGAGACCCAGTACTTC
TRBJ1-5	-	-	TRBV7-2	CASSLFRGQPQHF	TGTGCCAGCAGCTTGTTTAGGGGTCAGCCCCAGCATTTT
TRBJ2-1	-	TRBD1	TRBV19	CASSPRQGVNEQFF	TGTGCCAGTAGTCCCCGACAGGGGGTAAATGAGCAGTTCTTC
TRBJ2-5	-	-	TRBV30	CAWSVLVETQYF	TGTGCCTGGAGTGTTTTGGTAGAGACCCAGTACTTC
TRBJ2-5	-	-	TRBV28	CASSYGVQETQYF	TGTGCCAGCAGTTACGGAGTACAAGAGACCCAGTACTTC
TRBJ1-2	-	TRBD1	TRBV5-4	CASRTTGVGGNYGYTF	TGTGCCAGCAGAACCACAGGGGTCGGGGGCAACTATGGCTACACCTTC
TRBJ2-5	-	-	TRBV7-6	CASSSHRQSQETQYF	TGTGCCAGCAGCTCCCACCGACAGAGCCAAGAGACCCAGTACTTC
TRBJ2-2	-	TRBD1	TRBV5-4	CASSTGQGSAGELFF	TGTGCCAGCAGCACAGGACAGGGGTCCGCCGGGGAGCTGTTTTTT
TRBJ2-3	-	-	TRBV9	CASSSGLNTDTQYF	TGTGCCAGCAGCAGCGGCTTGAACACAGATACGCAGTATTTT
TRBJ2-7	-	-	TRBV25-1	CASSDKGLTDEQYF	TGTGCCAGCAGTGATAAGGGTTTAACCGACGAGCAGTACTTC
TRBJ2-2	-	TRBD1	TRBV11-2	CASSGHWTGSGTGELFF	TGTGCCAGCAGCGGCCATTGGACAGGGTCGGGCACCGGGGAGCTGTTTTTT
TRBJ2-7	-	-	TRBV6-1	CASSVMVTGRREQYF	TGTGCCAGCAGCGTAATGGTTACAGGTCGAAGGGAGCAGTACTTC
TRBJ2-7	-	-	TRBV9	CASSVGGGAYEQYF	TGTGCCAGCAGCGTAGGAGGGGGAGCCTACGAGCAGTACTTC
TRBJ2-3	-	TRBD2	TRBV9	CASSPPGGGVPADTQYF	TGTGCCAGCAGCCCCCCGGGTGGGGGGGTCCCCGCTGATACGCAGTATTTT
TRBJ2-5	-	TRBD2	TRBV7-2	CASSKTSGETQYF	TGTGCCAGCAGCAAGACTAGCGGGGAGACCCAGTACTTC
TRBJ2-4	-	TRBD2	TRBV28	CASSLGTSGQQLAKNIQYF	TGTGCCAGCAGTTTGGGGACTAGCGGACAACAACTAGCCAAAAACATTCAGTACTTC
TRBJ1-1	-	-	TRBV7-6	CASSLGGHTEAFF	TGTGCCAGCAGCTTAGGGGGCCATACTGAAGCTTTCTTT
TRBJ2-1	-	-	TRBV29-1	CSAQYNEQFF	TGCAGCGCCCAATACAATGAGCAGTTCTTC
TRBJ2-3	-	TRBD1	TRBV6-1	CASSADRVGYKDTQYF	TGTGCCAGCAGTGCGGACAGGGTCGGCTATAAAGATACGCAGTATTTT
TRBJ2-7	-	-	TRBV5-4	CASSLRASEAYEQYF	TGTGCCAGCAGCTTGCGGGCTAGCGAGGCCTACGAGCAGTACTTC
TRBJ1-3	-	TRBD1	TRBV18	CASSGQGVDTIYF	TGTGCCAGCTCCGGACAGGGAGTAGACACCATATATTTT
TRBJ1-4	-	-	TRBV5-1	CASSTQGSGEKLFF	TGCGCCAGCAGCACACAGGGTAGTGGTGAAAAACTGTTTTTT
TRBJ1-1	-	TRBD1	TRBV6-6	CASSYATGGNTEAFF	TGTGCCAGCAGTTACGCCACAGGGGGGAACACTGAAGCTTTCTTT
TRBJ1-1	-	-	TRBV5-1	CASSLRVGNTEAFF	TGCGCCAGCAGCTTGCGCGTGGGTAACACTGAAGCTTTCTTT
TRBJ2-1	once	-	TRBV28	CASSLTTVYNEQFF	TGTGCCAGCAGTCTTACGACAGTATACAATGAGCAGTTCTTC
TRBJ2-1	-	-	TRBV11-3	CASSLGTTHSYNEQFF	TGTGCCAGCAGCTTAGGGACAACCCACTCCTACAATGAGCAGTTCTTC
TRBJ2-7	-	TRBD2	TRBV28	CASSFFSIRAGGGGEQYF	TGTGCCAGCAGTTTTTTCTCCATTCGGGCGGGAGGAGGTGGAGAGCAGTACTTC
TRBJ2-5	-	-	TRBV5-1	CASSLVRDQETQYF	TGCGCCAGCAGCTTGGTAAGAGACCAAGAGACCCAGTACTTC
TRBJ2-5	-	TRBD2	TRBV28	CASSFLGLAGDQETQYF	TGTGCCAGCAGTTTCCTCGGGCTAGCGGGGGACCAAGAGACCCAGTACTTC
TRBJ2-2	-	-	TRBV5-6	CASSPSVGPTGELFF	TGTGCCAGCAGCCCATCGGTAGGGCCCACCGGGGAGCTGTTTTTT
TRBJ1-1	-	TRBD1	TRBV7-2	CASSWDREVGTEAFF	TGTGCCAGCAGCTGGGACAGGGAGGTTGGTACTGAAGCTTTCTTT
TRBJ1-4	-	TRBD1	TRBV6-1	CASSVGDSNEKLFF	TGTGCCAGCAGTGTCGGGGACAGTAATGAAAAACTGTTTTTT
TRBJ2-1	-	-	TRBV27	CASSRTTYNEQFF	TGTGCCAGCAGCAGGACAACCTACAATGAGCAGTTCTTC
TRBJ1-1	-	TRBD1	TRBV10-2	CASRGGQGNTEAFF	TGCGCCAGCAGAGGCGGACAGGGGAACACTGAAGCTTTCTTT
TRBJ2-7	-	-	TRBV4-2	CASSYMRGIGNEQYF	TGTGCCAGCAGCTATATGAGGGGGATCGGAAACGAGCAGTACTTC
TRBJ2-7	-	-	TRBV7-6	CASSLASNYRREQYF	TGTGCCAGCAGCTTAGCCTCAAACTACCGAAGGGAGCAGTACTTC
TRBJ1-1	-	-	TRBV7-2	CASSSSTIYTEAFF	TGTGCCAGCAGCTCCAGCACAATCTACACTGAAGCTTTCTTT
TRBJ2-1	-	TRBD2	TRBV7-2	CASSFQTLAGEVNEQFF	TGTGCCAGCAGCTTCCAAACACTAGCGGGAGAGGTGAATGAGCAGTTCTTC
TRBJ2-7	-	TRBD1	TRBV28	CASIPGTGTYEQYF	TGTGCCAGCATCCCCGGGACAGGGACCTACGAGCAGTACTTC
TRBJ2-1	-	-	TRBV11-3	CASSFNRATDNEQFF	TGTGCCAGCAGCTTTAACAGGGCCACGGACAATGAGCAGTTCTTC
TRBJ2-3	-	TRBD2	TRBV11-2	CASSLSLAASTDTQYF	TGTGCCAGCAGCTTAAGCCTAGCGGCTAGCACAGATACGCAGTATTTT